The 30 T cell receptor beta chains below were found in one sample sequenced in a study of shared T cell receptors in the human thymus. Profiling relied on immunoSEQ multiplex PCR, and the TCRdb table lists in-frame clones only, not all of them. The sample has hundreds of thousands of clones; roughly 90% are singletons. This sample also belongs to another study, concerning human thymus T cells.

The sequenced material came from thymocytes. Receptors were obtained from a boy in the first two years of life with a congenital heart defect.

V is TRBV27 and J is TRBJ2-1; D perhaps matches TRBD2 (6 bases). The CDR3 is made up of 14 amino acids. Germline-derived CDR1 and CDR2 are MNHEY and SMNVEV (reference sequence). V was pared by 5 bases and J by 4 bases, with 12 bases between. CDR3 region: CASSAGLPYNEQFF. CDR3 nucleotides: TGTGCCAGCAGTGCGGGACTCCCTTACAATGAGCAGTTCTTC.

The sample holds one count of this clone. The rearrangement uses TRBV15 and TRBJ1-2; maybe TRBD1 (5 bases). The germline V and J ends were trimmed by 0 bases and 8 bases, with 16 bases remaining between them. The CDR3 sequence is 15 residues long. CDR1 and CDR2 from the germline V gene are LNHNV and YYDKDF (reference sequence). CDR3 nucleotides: TGTGCCACCAGCAGAGATCGCTCAGGGACTTGGGGCTACACCTTC. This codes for CATSRDRSGTWGYTF.

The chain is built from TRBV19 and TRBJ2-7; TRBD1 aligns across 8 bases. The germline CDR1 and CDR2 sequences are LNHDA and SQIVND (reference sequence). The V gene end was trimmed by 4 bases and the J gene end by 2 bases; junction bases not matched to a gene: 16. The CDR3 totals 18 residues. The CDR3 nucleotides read TGTGCCAGTAGTAAGGGGGAGGATAAAACGGGACAGGCCTACGAGCAGTACTTC. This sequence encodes CASSKGEDKTGQAYEQYF.

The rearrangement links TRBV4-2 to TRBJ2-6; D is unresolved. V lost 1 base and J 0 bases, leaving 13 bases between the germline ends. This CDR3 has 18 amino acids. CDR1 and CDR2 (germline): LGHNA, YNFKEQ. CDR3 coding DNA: TGTGCCAGCAGCCAAGTGGTGGGTCGGAGCTCTGGGGCCAACGTCCTGACTTTC. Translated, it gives CASSQVVGRSSGANVLTF.

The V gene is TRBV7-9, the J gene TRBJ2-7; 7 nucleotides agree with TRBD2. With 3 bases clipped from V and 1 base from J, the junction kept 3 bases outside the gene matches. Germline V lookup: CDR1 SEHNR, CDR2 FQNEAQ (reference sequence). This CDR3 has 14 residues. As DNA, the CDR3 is TGTGCCAGCAGCTTGGGGGGGACTTCCTACGAGCAGTACTTC. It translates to CASSLGGTSYEQYF.

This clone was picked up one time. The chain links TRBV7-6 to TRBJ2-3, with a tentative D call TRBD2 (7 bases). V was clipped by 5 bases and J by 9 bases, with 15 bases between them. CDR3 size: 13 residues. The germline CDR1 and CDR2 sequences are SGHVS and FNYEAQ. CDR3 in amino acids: CASSRREGGTQYF. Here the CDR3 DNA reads TGTGCCAGCAGCCGGAGGGAGGGGGGGACGCAGTATTTT.

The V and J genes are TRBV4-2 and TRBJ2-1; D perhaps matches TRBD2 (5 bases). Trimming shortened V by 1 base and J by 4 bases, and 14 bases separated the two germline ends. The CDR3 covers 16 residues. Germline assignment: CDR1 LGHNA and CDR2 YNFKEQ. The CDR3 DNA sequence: TGTGCCAGCAGCCAAGGCGGCGGGTTGGGTTACAATGAGCAGTTCTTC. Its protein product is CASSQGGGLGYNEQFF.

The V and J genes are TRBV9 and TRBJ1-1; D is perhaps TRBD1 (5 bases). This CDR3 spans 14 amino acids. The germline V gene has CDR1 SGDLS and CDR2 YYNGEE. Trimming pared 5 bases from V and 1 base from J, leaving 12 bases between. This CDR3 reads CASSFPRANTEAFF. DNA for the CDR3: TGTGCCAGCAGTTTCCCCAGGGCGAACACTGAAGCTTTCTTT.

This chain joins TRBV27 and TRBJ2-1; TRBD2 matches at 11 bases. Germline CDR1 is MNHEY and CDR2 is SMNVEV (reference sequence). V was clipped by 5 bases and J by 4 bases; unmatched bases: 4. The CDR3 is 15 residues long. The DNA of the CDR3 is TGTGCCAGCAGTCAATTAGCGGGAGGGTACAATGAGCAGTTCTTC. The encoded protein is CASSQLAGGYNEQFF.

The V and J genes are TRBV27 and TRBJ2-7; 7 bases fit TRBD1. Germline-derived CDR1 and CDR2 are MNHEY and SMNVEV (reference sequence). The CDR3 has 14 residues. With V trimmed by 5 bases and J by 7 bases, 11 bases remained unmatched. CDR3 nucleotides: TGTGCCAGCAGTGAGGGACAGAGACCTTGGGAGCAGTACTTC. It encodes CASSEGQRPWEQYF.

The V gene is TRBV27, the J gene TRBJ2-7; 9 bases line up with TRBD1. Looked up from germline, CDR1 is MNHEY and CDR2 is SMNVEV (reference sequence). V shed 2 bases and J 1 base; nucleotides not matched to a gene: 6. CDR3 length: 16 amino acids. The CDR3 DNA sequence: TGTGCCAGCAGTTTAGGGGGACAGGGTAAGTCCTACGAGCAGTACTTC. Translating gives CASSLGGQGKSYEQYF.

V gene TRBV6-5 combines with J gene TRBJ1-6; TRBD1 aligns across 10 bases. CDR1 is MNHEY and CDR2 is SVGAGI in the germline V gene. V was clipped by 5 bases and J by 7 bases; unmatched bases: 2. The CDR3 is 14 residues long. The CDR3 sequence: CASSVGQGNSPLHF. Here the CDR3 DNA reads TGTGCCAGCAGTGTGGGACAGGGGAATTCACCCCTCCACTTT.

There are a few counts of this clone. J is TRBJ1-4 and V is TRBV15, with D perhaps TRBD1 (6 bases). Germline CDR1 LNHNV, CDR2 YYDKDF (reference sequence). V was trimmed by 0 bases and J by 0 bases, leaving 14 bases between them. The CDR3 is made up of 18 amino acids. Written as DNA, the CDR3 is TGTGCCACCAGCAGAGATTGGGCAGGGGACCCAACTAATGAAAAACTGTTTTTT. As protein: CATSRDWAGDPTNEKLFF.

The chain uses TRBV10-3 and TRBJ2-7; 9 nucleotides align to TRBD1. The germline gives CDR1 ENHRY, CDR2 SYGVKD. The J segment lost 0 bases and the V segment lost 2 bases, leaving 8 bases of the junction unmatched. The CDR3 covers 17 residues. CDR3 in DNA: TGTGCCATCAGTGAGCGCAACGGGACAGGGAGCTCCTACGAGCAGTACTTC. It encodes CAISERNGTGSSYEQYF.

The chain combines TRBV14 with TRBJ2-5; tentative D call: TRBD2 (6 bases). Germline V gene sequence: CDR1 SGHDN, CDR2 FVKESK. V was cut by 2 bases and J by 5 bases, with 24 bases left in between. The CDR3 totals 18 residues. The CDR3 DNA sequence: TGTGCCAGCAGCCAAAAGTCCGGGGGTCCTAGTCCCGTGGAGACCCAGTACTTC. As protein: CASSQKSGGPSPVETQYF.

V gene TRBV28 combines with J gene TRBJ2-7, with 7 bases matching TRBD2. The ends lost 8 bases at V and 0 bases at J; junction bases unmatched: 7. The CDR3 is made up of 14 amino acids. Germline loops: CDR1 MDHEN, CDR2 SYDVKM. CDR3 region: CASGGVSSSYEQYF. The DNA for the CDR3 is TGTGCCAGCGGGGGGGTGTCCAGCTCCTACGAGCAGTACTTC.

The CDR3 bases are TGCGCCAGCAGCCCCAGGAAGCGGGAGGAGGCCGGGGAGCTGTTTTTT. Its protein is CASSPRKREEAGELFF. This sequence joins TRBV4-1 and TRBJ2-2, with TRBD2 matching over 9 bases. V lost 4 bases and J lost 6; bases outside the gene matches: 9. Per the germline V gene, CDR1 is MGHRA and CDR2 is YSYEKL. This CDR3 contains 16 residues.

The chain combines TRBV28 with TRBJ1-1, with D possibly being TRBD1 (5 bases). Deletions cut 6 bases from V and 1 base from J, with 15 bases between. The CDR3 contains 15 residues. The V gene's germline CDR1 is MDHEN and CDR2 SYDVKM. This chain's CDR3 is CASSSPTTENTEAFF. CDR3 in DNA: TGTGCCAGCAGCTCCCCCACGACAGAGAACACTGAAGCTTTCTTT.

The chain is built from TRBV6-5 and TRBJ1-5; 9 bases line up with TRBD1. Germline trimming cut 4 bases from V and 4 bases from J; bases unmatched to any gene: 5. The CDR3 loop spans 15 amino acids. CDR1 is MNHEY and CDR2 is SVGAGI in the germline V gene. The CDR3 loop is CASSFTGGGNQPQHF. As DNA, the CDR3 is TGTGCCAGCAGTTTCACAGGGGGCGGAAATCAGCCCCAGCATTTT.

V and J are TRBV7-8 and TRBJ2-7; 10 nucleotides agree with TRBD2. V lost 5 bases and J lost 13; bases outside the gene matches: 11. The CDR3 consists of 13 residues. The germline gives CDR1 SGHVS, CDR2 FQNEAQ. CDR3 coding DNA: TGTGCCAGCAGCCGAATGACTAGCGGGCTCGTATACTTC. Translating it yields CASSRMTSGLVYF. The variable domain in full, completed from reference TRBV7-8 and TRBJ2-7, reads GAGVSQSPRYKVAKRGQDVALRCDPISGHVSLFWYQQALGQGPEFLTYFQNEAQLDKSGLPSDRFFAERPEGSVSTLKIQRTQQEDSAVYLCASSRMTSGLVYFGPGTRLTVT.

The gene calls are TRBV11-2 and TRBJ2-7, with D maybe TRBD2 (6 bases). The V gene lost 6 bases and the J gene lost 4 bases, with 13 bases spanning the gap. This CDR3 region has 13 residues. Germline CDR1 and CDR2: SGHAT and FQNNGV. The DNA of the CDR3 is TGTGCCAGCAGGGCAAGCCGGGAGTACGAGCAGTACTTC. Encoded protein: CASRASREYEQYF.

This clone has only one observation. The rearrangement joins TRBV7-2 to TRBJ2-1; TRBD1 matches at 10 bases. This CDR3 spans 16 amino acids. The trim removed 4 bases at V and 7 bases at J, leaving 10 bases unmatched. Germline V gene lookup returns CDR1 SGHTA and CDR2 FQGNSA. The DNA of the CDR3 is TGTGCCAGCAGCTGCTCGACAGGGGGCTTCGGGAATGAGCAGTTCTTC. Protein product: CASSCSTGGFGNEQFF.

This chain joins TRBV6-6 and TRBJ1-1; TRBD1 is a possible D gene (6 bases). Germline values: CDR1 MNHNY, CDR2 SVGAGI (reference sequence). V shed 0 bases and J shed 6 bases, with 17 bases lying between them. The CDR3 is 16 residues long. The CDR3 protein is CASSYSRRTVVAEAFF. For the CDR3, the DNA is TGTGCCAGCAGTTACTCGAGGAGGACAGTGGTCGCTGAAGCTTTCTTT.

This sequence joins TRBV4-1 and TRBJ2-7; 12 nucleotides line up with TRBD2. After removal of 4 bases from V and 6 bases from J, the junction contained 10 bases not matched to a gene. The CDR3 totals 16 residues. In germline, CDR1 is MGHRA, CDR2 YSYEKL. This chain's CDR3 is CASSRIWTSGEGEQYF. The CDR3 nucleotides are TGCGCCAGCAGCCGGATATGGACTAGCGGGGAGGGCGAGCAGTACTTC.

The CDR3 here is CASSLAFPGLAGGTSYEQYF. CDR3 sequence (DNA): TGCGCCAGCAGCTTGGCCTTCCCCGGACTAGCGGGAGGGACGTCCTACGAGCAGTACTTC. This sequence joins TRBV5-1 and TRBJ2-7, with 15 bases lining up with TRBD2. Germline CDR1 reads SGHRS; CDR2 reads YFSETQ. Trimming removed 0 bases from V and 1 base from J; junction bases left unmatched: 11. This CDR3 is 20 amino acids long.

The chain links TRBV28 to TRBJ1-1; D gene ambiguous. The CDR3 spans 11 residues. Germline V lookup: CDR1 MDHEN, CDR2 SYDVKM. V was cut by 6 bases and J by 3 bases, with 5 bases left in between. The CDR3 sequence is CASSRDTEAFF. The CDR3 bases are TGTGCCAGCAGCCGCGACACTGAAGCTTTCTTT.

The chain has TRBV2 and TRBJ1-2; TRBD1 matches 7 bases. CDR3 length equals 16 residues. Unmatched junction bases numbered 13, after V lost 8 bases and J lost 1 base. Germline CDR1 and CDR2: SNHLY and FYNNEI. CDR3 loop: CASQFGQAVFNYGYTF. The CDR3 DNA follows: TGTGCCAGCCAGTTCGGACAGGCCGTCTTTAACTATGGCTACACCTTC. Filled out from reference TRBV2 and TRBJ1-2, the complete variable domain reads EPEVTQTPSHQVTQMGQEVILRCVPISNHLYFYWYRQILGQKVEFLVSFYNNEISEKSEIFDDQFSVERPDGSNFTLKIRSTKLEDSAMYFCASQFGQAVFNYGYTFGSGTRLTVV.

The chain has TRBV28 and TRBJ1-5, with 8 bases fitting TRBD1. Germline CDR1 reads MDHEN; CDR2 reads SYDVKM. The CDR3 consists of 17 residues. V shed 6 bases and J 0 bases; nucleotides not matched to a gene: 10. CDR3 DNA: TGTGCCAGCAGGCCGGGACAGGCGCTTTATAGCAATCAGCCCCAGCATTTT. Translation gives CASRPGQALYSNQPQHF.

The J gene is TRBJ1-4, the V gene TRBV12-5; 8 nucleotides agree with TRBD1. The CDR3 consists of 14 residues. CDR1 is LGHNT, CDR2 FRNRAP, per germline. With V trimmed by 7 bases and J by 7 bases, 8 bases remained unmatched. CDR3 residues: CASASPDRAEKLFF. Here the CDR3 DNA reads TGTGCTAGTGCCTCCCCGGACAGGGCTGAAAAACTGTTTTTT.

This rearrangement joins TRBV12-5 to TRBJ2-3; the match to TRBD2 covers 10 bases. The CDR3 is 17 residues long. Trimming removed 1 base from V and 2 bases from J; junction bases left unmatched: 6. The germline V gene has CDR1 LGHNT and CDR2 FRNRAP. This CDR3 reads CASGLGLAGEYTDTQYF. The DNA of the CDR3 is TGTGCTAGTGGTTTGGGTCTAGCGGGGGAGTACACAGATACGCAGTATTTT.